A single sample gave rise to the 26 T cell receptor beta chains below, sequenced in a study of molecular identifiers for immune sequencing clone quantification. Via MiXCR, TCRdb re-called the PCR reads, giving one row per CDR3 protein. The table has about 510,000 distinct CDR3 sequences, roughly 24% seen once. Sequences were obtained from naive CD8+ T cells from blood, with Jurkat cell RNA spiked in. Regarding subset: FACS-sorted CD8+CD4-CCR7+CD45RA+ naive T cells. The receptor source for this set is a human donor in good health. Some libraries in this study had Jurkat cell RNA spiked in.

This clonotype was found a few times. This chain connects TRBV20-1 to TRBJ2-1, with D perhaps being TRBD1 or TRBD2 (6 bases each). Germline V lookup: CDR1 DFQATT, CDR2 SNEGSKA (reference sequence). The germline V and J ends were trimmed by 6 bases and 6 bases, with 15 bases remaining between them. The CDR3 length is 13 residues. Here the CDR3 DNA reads TGCAGTGCAGGGGGGACTCCGGGCAATGAGCAGTTCTTC. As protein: CSAGGTPGNEQFF.

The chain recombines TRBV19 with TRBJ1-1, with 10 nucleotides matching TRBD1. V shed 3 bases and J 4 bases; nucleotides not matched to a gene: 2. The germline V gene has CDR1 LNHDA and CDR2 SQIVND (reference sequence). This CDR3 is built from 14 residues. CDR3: CASSIGQGVTEAFF. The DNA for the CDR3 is TGTGCCAGTAGTATCGGACAGGGGGTCACTGAAGCTTTCTTT.

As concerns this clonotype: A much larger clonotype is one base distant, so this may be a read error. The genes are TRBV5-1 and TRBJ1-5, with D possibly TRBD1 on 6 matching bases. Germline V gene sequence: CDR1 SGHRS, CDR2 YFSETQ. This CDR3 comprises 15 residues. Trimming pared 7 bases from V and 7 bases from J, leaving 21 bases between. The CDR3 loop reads CASGPGAGVSQPQHF. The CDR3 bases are TGCGCCAGCGGCCCCGGGGCAGGGGTGAGCCAGCCCCAGCATTTT.

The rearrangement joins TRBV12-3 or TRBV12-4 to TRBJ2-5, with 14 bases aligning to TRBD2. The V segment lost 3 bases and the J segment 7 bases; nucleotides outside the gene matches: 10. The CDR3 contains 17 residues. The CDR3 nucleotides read TGTGCCAGCAGTTTCTCGAATACCGGGACTAGCGGGAGGACCCAGTACTTC. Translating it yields CASSFSNTGTSGRTQYF.

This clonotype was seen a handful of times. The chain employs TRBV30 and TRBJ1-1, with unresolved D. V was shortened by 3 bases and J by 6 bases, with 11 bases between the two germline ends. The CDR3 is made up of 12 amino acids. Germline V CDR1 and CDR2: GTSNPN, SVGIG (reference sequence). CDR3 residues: CAWRNLGSEAFF. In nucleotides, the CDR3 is TGTGCCTGGAGGAACCTCGGCTCTGAAGCTTTCTTT.

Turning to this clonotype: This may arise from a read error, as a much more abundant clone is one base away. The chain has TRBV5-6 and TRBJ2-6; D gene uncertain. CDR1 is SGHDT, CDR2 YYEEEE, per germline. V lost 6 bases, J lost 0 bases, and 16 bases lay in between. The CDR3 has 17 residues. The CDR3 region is CASNFSQSSSGANVLTF. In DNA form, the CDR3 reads TGTGCCAGCAACTTTAGTCAATCTAGCTCTGGGGCCAACGTCCTGACTTTC.

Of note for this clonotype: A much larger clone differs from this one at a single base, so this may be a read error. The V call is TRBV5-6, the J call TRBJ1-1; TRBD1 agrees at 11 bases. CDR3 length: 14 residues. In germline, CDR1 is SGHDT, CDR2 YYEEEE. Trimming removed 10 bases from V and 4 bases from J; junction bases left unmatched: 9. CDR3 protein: CAGKMGQGVTEAFF. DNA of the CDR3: TGTGCCGGCAAGATGGGACAGGGGGTCACTGAAGCTTTCTTT. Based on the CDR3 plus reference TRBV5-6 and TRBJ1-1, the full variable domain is DAGVTQSPTHLIKTRGQQVTLRCSPKSGHDTVSWYQQALGQGPQFIFQYYEEEERQRGNFPDRFSGHQFPNYSSELNVNALLLGDSALYLCAGKMGQGVTEAFFGQGTRLTVV.

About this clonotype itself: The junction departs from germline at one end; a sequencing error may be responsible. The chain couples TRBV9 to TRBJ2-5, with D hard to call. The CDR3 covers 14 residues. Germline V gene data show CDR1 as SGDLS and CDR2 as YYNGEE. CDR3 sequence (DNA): TGTGCCAGCAGCGTAGGTTACGGGCAAGAGGCCCAGTACTTC. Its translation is CASSVGYGQEAQYF. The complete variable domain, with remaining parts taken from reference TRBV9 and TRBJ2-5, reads DSGVTQTPKHLITATGQRVTLRCSPRSGDLSVYWYQQSLDQGLQFLIQYYNGEERAKGNILERFSAQQFPDLHSELNLSSLELGDSALYFCASSVGYGQEAQYFGPGTRLLVL.

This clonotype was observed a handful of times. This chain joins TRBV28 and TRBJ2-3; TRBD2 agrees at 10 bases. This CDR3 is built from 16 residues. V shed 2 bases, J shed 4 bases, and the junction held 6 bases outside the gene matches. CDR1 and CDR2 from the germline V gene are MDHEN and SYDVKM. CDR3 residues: CASSLALAGEADTQYF. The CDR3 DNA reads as TGTGCCAGCAGTTTAGCCCTAGCGGGAGAGGCAGATACGCAGTATTTT.

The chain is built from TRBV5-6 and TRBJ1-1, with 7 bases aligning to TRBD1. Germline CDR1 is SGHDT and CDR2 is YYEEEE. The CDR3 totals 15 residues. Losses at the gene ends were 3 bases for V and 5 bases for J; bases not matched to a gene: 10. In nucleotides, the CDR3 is TGTGCCAGCAGCTGGGGACCAGGGGGTGGTACTGAAGCTTTCTTT. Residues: CASSWGPGGGTEAFF.

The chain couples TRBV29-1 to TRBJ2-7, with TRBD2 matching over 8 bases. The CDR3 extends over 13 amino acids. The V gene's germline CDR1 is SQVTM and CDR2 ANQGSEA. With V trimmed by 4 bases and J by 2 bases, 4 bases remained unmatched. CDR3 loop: CSVGSGLAYEQYF. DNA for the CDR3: TGCAGCGTTGGTTCGGGACTAGCCTACGAGCAGTACTTC.

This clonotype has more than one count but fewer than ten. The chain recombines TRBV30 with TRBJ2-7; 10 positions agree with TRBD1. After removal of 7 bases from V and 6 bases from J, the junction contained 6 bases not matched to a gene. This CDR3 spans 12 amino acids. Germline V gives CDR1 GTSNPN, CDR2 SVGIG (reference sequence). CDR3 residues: CASTGTGVEQYF. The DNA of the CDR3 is TGTGCCTCCACCGGGACAGGGGTCGAGCAGTACTTC.

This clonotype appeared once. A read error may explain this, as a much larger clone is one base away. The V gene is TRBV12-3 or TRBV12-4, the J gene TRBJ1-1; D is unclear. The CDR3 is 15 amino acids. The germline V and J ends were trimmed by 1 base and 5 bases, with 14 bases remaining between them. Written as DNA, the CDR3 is TGTGCCAGCAGTTTAGTCTATAGCCCCAGGACTGAAGCTTTCTTT. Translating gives CASSLVYSPRTEAFF.

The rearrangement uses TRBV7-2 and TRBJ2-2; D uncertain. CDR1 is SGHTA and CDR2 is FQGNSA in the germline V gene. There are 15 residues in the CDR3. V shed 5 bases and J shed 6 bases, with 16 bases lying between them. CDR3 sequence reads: CASSQIVFPPGELFF. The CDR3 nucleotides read TGTGCCAGCAGCCAAATAGTGTTCCCCCCCGGGGAGCTGTTTTTT.

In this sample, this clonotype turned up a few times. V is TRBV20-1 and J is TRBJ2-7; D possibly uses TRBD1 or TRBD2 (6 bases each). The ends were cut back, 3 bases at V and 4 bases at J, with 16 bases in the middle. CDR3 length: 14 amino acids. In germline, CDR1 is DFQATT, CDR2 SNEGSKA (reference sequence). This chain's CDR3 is CSARGGQSAYEQYF. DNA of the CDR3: TGCAGTGCTAGGGGGGGACAATCGGCGTACGAGCAGTACTTC.

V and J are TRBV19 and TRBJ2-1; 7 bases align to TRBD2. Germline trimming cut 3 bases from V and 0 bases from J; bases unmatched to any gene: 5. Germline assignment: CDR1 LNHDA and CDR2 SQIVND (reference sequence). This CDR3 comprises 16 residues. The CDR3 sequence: CASSIFGTNSYNEQFF. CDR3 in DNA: TGTGCCAGTAGTATTTTCGGGACTAACTCCTACAATGAGCAGTTCTTC.

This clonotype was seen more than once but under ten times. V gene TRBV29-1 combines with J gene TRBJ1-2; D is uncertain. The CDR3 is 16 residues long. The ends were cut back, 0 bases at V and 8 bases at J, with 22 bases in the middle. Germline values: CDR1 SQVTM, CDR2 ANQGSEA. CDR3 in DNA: TGCAGCGTTGAAGATCGGGAACTGAGTATAGGAGAAGGCTACACCTTC. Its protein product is CSVEDRELSIGEGYTF.

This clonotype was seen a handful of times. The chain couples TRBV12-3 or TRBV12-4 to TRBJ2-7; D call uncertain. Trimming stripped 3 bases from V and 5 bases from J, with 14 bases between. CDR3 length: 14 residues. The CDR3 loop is CASSFAYLVHEQYF. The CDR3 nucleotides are TGTGCCAGCAGTTTCGCTTACCTGGTCCACGAGCAGTACTTC.

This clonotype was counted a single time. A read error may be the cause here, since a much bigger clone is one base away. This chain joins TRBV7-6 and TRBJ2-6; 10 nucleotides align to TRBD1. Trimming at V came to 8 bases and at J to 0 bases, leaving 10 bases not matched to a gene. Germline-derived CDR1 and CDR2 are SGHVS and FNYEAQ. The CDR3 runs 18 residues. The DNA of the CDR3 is TGTGCCAGCGGCGGAGGACAGGGGGAAATCTCTGGGGCCAACGTCCTGACTTTC. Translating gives CASGGGQGEISGANVLTF.

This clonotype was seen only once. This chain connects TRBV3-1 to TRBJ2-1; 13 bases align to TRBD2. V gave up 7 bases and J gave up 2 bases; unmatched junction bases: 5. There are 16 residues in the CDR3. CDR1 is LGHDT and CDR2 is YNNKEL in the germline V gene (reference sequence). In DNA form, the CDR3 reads TGTGCCAGCACGACTAGCGGGGGGCCTACCTACAATGAGCAGTTCTTC. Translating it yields CASTTSGGPTYNEQFF.

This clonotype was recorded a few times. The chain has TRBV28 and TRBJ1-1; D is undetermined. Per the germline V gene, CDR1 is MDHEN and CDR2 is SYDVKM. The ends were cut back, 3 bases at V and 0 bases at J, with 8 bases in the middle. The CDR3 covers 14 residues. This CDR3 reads CASSFQRMNTEAFF. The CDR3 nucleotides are TGTGCCAGCAGTTTTCAGAGGATGAACACTGAAGCTTTCTTT.

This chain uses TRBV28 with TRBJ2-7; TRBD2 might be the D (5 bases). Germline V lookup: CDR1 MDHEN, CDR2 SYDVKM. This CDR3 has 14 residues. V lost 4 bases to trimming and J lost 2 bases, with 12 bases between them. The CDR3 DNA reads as TGTGCCAGCAGTTCGGAGGAGGCCCCCTACGAGCAGTACTTC. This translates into CASSSEEAPYEQYF.

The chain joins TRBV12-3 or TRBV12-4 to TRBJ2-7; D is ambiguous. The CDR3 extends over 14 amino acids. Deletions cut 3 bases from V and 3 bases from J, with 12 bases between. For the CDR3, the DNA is TGTGCCAGCAGTTTCATGAGCTTGAGCTACGAGCAGTACTTC. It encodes CASSFMSLSYEQYF.

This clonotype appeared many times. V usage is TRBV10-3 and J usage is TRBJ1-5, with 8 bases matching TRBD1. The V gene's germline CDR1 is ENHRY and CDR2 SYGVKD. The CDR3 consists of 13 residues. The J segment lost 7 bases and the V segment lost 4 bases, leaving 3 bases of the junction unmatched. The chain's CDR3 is CAISGQGRQPQHF. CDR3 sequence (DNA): TGTGCCATCAGTGGACAGGGGAGGCAGCCCCAGCATTTT.

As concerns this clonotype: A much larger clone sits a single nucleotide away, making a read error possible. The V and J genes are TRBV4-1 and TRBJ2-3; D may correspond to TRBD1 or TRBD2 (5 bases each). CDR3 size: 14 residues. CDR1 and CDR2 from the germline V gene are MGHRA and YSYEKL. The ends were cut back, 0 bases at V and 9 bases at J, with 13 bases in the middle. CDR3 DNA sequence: TGCGCCAGCAGCCAAGAGGCCAGGGACGGGACGCAGTATTTT. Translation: CASSQEARDGTQYF.

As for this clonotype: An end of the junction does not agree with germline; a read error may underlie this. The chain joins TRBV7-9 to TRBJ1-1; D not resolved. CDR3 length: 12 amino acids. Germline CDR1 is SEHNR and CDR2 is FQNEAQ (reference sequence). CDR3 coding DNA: TGTGCCTGCAGCTTTAGTCCCCTAGCAGCTTTCTTT. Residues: CACSFSPLAAFF.